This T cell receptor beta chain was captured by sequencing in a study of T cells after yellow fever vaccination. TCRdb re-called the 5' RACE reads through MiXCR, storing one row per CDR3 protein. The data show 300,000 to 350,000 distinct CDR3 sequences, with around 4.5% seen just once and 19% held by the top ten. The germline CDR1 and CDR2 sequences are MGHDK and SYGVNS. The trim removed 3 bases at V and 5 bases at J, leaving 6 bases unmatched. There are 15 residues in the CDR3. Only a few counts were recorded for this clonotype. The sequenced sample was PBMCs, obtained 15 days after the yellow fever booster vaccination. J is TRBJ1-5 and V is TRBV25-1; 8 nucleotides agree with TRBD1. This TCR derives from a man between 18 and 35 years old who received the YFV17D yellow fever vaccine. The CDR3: CASSDPGQGDQPQHF. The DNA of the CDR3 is TGTGCCAGCAGTGATCCCGGACAGGGTGATCAGCCCCAGCATTTT.